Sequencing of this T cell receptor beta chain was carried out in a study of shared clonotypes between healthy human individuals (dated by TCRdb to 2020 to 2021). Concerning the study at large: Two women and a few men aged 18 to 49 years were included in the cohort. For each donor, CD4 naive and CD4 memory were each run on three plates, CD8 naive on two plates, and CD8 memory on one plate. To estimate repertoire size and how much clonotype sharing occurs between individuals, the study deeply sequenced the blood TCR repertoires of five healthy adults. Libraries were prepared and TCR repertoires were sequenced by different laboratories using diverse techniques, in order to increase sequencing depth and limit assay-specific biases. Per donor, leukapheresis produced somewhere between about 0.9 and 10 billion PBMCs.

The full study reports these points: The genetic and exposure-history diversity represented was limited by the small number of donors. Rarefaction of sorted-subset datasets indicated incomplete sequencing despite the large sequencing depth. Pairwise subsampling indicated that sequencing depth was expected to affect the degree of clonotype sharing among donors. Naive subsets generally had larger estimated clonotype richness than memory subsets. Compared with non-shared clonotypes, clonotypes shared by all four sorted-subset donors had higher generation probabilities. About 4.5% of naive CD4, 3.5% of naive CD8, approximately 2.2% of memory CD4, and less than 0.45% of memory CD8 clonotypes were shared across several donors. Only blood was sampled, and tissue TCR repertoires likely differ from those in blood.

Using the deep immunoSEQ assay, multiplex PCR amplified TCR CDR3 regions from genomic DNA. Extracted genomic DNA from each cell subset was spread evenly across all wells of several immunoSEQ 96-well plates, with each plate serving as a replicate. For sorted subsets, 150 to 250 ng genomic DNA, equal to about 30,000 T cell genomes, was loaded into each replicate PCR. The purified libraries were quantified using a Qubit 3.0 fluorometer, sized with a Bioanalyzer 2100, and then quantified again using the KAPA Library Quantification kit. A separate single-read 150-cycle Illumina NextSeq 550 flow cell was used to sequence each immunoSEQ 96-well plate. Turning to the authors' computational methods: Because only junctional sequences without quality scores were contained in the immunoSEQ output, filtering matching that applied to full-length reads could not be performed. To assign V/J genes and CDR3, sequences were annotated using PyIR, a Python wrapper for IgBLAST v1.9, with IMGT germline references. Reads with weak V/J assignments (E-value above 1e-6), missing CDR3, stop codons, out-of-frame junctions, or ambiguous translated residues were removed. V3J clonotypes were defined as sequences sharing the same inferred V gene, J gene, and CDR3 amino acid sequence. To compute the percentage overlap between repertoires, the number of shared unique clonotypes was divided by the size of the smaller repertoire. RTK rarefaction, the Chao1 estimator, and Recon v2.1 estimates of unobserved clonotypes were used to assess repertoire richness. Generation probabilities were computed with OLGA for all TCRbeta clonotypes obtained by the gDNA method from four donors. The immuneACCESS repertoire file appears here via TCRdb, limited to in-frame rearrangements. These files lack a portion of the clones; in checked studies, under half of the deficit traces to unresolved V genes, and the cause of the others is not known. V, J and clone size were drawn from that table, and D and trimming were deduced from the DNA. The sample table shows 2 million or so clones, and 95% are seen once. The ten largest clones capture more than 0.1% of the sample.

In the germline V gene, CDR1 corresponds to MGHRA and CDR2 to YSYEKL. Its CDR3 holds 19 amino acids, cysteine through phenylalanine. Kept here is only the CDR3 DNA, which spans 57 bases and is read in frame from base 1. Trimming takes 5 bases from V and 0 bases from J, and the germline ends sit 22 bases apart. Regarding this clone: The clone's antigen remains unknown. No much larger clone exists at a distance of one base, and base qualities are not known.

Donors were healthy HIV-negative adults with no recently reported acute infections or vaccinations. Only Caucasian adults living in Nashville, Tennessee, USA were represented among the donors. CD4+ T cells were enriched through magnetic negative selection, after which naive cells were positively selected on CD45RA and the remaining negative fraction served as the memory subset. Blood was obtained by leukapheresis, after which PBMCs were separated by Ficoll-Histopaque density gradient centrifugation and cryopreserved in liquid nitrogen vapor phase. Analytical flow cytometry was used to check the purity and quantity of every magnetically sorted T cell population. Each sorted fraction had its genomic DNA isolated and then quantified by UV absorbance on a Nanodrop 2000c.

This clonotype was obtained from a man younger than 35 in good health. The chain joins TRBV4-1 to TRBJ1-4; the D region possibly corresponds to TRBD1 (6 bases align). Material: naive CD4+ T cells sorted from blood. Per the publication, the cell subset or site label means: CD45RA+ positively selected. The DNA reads TGCGCCAGCAGCAGAAAAAGATCTGGACAGTCCACAACTAATGAAAAACTGTTTTTT. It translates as CASSRKRSGQSTTNEKLFF.